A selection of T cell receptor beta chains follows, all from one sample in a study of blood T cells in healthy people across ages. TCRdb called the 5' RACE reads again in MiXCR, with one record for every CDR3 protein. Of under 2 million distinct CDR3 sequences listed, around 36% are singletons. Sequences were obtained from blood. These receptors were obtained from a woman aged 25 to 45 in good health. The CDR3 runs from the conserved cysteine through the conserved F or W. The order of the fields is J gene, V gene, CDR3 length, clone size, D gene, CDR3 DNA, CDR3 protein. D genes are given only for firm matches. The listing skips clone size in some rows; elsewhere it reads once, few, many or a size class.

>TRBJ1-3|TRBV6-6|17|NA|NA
TGTGCCAGCAGTTACTGGGAGGGGGGCCGCTCTGGAAACACCGTATATTTT
CASSYWEGGRSGNTVYF
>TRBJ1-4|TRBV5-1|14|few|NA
TGCGCCAGCAGCTCTGGTAGTTCTAATGAAAAACTGTTTTTT
CASSSGSSNEKLFF
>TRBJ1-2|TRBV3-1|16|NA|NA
TGTGCCGGCAGCCAGGCAATGGCGGGGGCGGCGGGTGGCTACACCTTC
CAGSQAMAGAAGGYTF
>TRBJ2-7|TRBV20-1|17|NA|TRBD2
TGCAGTGCTAGCCCCTTTGTCGGGACTAGCGGAACCTACGAGCAGTACTTC
CSASPFVGTSGTYEQYF
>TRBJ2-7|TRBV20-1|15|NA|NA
TGCAGTGCTAGAGATGATAGCGGATCCTACAATGAGCAGTACTTC
CSARDDSGSYNEQYF
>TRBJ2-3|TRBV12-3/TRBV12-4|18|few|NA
TGTGCCAGCAGTTCCCCCACAGCAGGGGCGGTCAGCACAGATACGCAGTATTTT
CASSSPTAGAVSTDTQYF
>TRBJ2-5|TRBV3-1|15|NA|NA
TGTGCCAGCAGCCAAGGGCCTAGGGGATCAGAGACCCAGTACTTC
CASSQGPRGSETQYF
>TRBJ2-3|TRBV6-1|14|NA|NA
TGTGCCAGCAGGTTGACAGAAGACACAGATACGCAGTATTTT
CASRLTEDTDTQYF
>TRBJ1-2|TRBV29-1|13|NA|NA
TGCAGCGTTGCCGGCGCGTCGGGATGTGGCTACACCTTC
CSVAGASGCGYTF
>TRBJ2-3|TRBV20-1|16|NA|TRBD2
TGCAGTGCTCTACCTCTAGCGGAGGCTAGCACAGATACGCAGTATTTT
CSALPLAEASTDTQYF
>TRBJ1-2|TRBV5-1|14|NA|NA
TGCGCCAGCAGCCCGACCCTAGGGGAACGGGGCTACACCTTC
CASSPTLGERGYTF
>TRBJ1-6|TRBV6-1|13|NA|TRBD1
TGTGCCAGCAGGGAGACAGGGGCTTCACCCCTCCACTTT
CASRETGASPLHF
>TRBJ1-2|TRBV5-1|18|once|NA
TGCGCCAGCAGCGGAACAGGGAGATCCCGTGAGTCTGACTATGGCTACACCTTC
CASSGTGRSRESDYGYTF
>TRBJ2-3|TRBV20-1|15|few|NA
TGCAGTGCGGGGAAGGGGGGGGGGCGCACAGATACGCAGTATTTT
CSAGKGGGRTDTQYF
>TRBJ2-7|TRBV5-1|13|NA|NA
TGCGCCAGCAGCTCAGGGATATGGCGCGAGCAGTACTTC
CASSSGIWREQYF
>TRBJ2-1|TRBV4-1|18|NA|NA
TGCGCCAGCAGCCTATATCCGGATGCGGACCAGACTAATAATGAGCAGTTCTTC
CASSLYPDADQTNNEQFF
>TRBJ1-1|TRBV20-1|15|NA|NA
TGCAGTGCTAGAGATCGGGAGTGGACGAGTACTGAAGCTTTCTTT
CSARDREWTSTEAFF
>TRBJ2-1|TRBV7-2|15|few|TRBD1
TGTGCCAGCAGCCCTTCCGGGACAGGGGGCGATGAGCAGTTCTTC
CASSPSGTGGDEQFF
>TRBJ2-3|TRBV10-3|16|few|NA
TGTGCCATCAGTGAGTCGAAGGGCGGGGGCACAGATACGCAGTATTTT
CAISESKGGGTDTQYF
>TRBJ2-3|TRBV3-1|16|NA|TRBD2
TGTGCCAGCAGCCATAAAAGACTAGCGGGCACAGATACGCAGTATTTT
CASSHKRLAGTDTQYF
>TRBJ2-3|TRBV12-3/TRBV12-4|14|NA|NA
TGTGCCAGCAGCTGGACGTTGGGCGCAGATACGCAGTATTTT
CASSWTLGADTQYF
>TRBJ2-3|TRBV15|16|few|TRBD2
TGTGCCACCAGCAGAGCTAGCGGGAGTGGATTAGATACGCAGTATTTT
CATSRASGSGLDTQYF
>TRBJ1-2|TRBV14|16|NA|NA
TGTTCCAGCAGCCAAGGAAGAGGGTTGGGGAACTATGGCTACACCTTC
CSSSQGRGLGNYGYTF
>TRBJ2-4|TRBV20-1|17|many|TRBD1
TGCAGTGCTAGACTGGACAGGGATCCTTCAGCCAAAAACATTCAGTACTTC
CSARLDRDPSAKNIQYF
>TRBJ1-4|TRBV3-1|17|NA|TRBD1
TGTGCCAGCAGCTTGGGGACAGGGATCTCAACTAATGAAAAACTGTTTTTT
CASSLGTGISTNEKLFF
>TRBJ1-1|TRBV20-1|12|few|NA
TGCAGTGCGAGAGAGGGACCGTTAGAAGCTTTCTTT
CSAREGPLEAFF
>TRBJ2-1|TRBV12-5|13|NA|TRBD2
TGTGCTAGTGGTTTGGGACTAGCGCGTGAGCAGTTCTTC
CASGLGLAREQFF
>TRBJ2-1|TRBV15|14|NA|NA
TGTGCCACCCAACTGGACTCTACTAACAATGAGCAGTTCTTC
CATQLDSTNNEQFF
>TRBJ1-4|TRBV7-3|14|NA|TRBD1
TGTGCCAGCAGCACTCCCGGGACAGCGGGAGAACTGTTTTTT
CASSTPGTAGELFF
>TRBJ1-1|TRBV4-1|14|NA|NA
TGTGCCAGCAGCCAAGATCGCGGGAGCACTGAAGCTTTCTTT
CASSQDRGSTEAFF
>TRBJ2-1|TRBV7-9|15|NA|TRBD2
TGTGCCAGCACCGGGCTAGCGGGAGTGGGTAATGAGCAGTTCTTC
CASTGLAGVGNEQFF
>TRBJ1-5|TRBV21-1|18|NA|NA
TGTGCCAGCAGCAATGGACTCCGATTCCCATATAGCAATCAGCCCCAGCATTTT
CASSNGLRFPYSNQPQHF
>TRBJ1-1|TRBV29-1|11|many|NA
TGCAGCGCCACTGACGTTCCTGAAGCTTTCTTT
CSATDVPEAFF
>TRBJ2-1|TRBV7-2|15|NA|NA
TGTGCCAGCAGCCCCCATGGATCCCAAGCGAATGAGCAGTTCTTC
CASSPHGSQANEQFF
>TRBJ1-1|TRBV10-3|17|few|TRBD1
TGTGCCATCAGTGCCGGGCAGGGGGTGAGGGGAAACACTGAAGCTTTCTTT
CAISAGQGVRGNTEAFF
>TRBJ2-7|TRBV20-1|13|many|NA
TGCAGTGCTAGAGCGGACTACGGCTACGAGCAGTACTTC
CSARADYGYEQYF
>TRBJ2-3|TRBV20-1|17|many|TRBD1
TGCAGTGCTAGCTCCGGACAGGGGCTAGCTAGCACAGATACGCAGTATTTT
CSASSGQGLASTDTQYF
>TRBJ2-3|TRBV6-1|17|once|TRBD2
TGTGCCATCCGGCAGCCTAGCGGGGGGATGGATCCAGATACGCAGTATTTT
CAIRQPSGGMDPDTQYF
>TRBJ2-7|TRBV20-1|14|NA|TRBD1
TGCAGTGCTAGAGGTAGGGACAGGGCTGGCGAGCAGTACTTC
CSARGRDRAGEQYF
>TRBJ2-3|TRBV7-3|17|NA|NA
TGTGCCAGCAGCTTACTAGGGCCGGGAAGCGGCGGGGATACGCAGTATTTT
CASSLLGPGSGGDTQYF
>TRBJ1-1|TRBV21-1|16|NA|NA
TGTGCCAGCAGCAAACCAAACCCAGGGTGGGGGACTGAAGCTTTCTTT
CASSKPNPGWGTEAFF
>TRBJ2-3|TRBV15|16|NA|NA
TGTGCCACCAGCAGAGGGGCTGCTGTGGGCACAGATACGCAGTATTTT
CATSRGAAVGTDTQYF
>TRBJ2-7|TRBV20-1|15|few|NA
TGCAGTGCTAGAGATATGACTCCTGAATCCTACGAGCAGTACTTC
CSARDMTPESYEQYF
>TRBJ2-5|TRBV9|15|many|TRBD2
TGTGCCAGCAGCGGAAGCGGGGCGACCCAAGAGACCCAGTACTTC
CASSGSGATQETQYF
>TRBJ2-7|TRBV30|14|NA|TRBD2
TGTGCCTGGACTAGCGGGAGGGGGGCCTACGAGCAGTACTTC
CAWTSGRGAYEQYF
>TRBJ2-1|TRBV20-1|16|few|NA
TGCAGTGCTTCCCGACCAGCGGAAAGCTCCTACAATGAGCAGTTCTTC
CSASRPAESSYNEQFF
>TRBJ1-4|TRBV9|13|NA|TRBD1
TGTGCCAGCAGCGGCGGACAGGGAGAAAAACTGTTTTTT
CASSGGQGEKLFF
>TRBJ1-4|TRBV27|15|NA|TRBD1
TGTGCCAGCAGTTTAGGCGGGACAGCCTATGAAAAACTGTTTTTT
CASSLGGTAYEKLFF
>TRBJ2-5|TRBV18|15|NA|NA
TGTGCCAGCTCACGAGAAATGGGACCCCAAGAGACCCAGTACTTC
CASSREMGPQETQYF
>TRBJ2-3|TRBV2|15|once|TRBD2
TGTGCCAGCAAGAAAGGACTAGCGGTCACAGATACGCAGTATTTT
CASKKGLAVTDTQYF
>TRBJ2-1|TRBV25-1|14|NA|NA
TGTGCCAGCAGTGATCACGAAGCCCGAAATGAGCAGTTCTTC
CASSDHEARNEQFF
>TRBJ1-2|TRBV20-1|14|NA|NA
TGCAGTGCCAACACACGGGACGGAAACTATGGCTACACCTTC
CSANTRDGNYGYTF
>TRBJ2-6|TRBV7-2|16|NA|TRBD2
TGTGCCAGCAGCTTGGCGGGGGTATCTGGGGCCAACGTCCTGACTTTC
CASSLAGVSGANVLTF
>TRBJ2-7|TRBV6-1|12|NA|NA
TGTGCCTGCAGTCCAACAGCCTACGAGCAGTACTTC
CACSPTAYEQYF
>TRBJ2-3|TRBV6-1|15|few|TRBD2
TGTGCCAGTGAACTAGCGGGGTTAGGCACAGATACGCAGTATTTT
CASELAGLGTDTQYF
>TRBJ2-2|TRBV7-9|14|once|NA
TGTGCCAGCAGCTTACAGGAACTGAAGGCGGAGCTGTTTTTT
CASSLQELKAELFF
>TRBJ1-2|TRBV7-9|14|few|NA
TGTGCCAGCAGCTTAGCGGGCGGCCAATATGGCTACACCTTC
CASSLAGGQYGYTF